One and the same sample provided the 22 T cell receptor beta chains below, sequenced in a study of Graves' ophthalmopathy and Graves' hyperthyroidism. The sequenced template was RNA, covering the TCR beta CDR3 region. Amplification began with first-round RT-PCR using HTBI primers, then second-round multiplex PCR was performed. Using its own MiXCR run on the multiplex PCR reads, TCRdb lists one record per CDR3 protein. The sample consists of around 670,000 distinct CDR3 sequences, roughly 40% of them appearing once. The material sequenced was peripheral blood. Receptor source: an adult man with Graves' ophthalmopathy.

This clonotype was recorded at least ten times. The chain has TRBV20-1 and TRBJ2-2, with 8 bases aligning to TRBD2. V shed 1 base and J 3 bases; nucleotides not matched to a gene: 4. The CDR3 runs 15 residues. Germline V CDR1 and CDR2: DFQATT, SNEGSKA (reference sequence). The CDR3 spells CSARAPGGDTGELFF. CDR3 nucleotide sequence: TGCAGTGCTAGAGCCCCGGGGGGGGACACCGGGGAGCTGTTTTTT.

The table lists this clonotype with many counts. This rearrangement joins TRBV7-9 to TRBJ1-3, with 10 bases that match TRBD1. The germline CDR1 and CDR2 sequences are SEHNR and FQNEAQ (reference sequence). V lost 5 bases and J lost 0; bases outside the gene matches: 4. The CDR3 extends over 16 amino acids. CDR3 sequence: CASSVGQGHSGNTIYF. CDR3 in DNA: TGTGCCAGCAGCGTGGGACAGGGGCACTCTGGAAACACCATATATTTT.

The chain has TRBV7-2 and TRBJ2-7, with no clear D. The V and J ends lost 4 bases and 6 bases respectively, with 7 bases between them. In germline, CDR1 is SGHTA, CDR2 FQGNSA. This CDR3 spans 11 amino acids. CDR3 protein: CASSSNREQYF. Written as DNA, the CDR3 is TGTGCCAGCAGCTCTAACCGCGAGCAGTACTTC.

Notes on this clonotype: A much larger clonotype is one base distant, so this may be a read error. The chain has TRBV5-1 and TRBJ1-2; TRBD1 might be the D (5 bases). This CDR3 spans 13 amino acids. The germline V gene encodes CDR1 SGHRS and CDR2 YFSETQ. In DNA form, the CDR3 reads TGTGCCAGCAGCTTAGTCCCAGGGAGTGGCTACACCTTC. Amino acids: CASSLVPGSGYTF.

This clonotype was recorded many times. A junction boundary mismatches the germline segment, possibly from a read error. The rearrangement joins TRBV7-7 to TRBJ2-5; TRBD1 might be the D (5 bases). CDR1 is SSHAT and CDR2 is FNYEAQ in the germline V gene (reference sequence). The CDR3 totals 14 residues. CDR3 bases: TGTGCTAGCAGCTTAGCAGGGTTAGGGGAGACCCAGTACTTC. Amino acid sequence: CASSLAGLGETQYF.

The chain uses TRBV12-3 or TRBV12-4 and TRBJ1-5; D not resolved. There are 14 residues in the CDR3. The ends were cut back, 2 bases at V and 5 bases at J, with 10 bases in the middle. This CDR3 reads CASSLKGGDQPQHF. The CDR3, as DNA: TGTGCCAGCAGTTTAAAAGGCGGGGATCAGCCCCAGCATTTT.

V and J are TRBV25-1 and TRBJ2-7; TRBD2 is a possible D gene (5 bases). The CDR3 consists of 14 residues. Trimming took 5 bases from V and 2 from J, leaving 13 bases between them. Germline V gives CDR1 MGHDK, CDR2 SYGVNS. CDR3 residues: CASSYRRGTYEQYF. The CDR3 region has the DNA TGTGCCAGCAGTTACCGCCGGGGAACCTACGAGCAGTACTTC.

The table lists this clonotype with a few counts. Here the CDR3 DNA reads TGTGCCAGCAGTTACTCGGAGTTGGCTGAAGCTTTCTTT. Residues: CASSYSELAEAFF. V and J are TRBV6-5 and TRBJ1-1; no definite D call. V shed 0 bases and J shed 6 bases, with 8 bases lying between them. CDR1 is MNHEY, CDR2 SVGAGI, per germline. The CDR3 is 13 amino acids.

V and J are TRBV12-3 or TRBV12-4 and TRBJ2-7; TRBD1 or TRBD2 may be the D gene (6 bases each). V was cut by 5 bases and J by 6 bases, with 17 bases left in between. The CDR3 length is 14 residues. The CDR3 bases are TGTGCCAGCAGTCCTATGGGGGGCTTAAGCGAGCAGTACTTC. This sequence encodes CASSPMGGLSEQYF.

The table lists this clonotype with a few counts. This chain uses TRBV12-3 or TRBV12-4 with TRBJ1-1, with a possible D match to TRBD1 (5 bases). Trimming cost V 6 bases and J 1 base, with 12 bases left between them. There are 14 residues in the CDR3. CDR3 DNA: TGTGCCAGCAGAAAAATCGGGGGGAACACTGAAGCTTTCTTT. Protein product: CASRKIGGNTEAFF.

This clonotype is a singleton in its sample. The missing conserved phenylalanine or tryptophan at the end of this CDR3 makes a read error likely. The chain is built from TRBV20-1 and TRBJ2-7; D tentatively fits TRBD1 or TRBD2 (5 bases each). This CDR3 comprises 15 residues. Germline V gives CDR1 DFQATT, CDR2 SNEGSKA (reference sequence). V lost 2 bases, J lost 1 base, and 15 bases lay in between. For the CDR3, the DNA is TGCAGTGCTAGAAGTAGGGACGGAGTGTCCTACGAGCAGTACCTC. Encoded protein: CSARSRDGVSYEQYL.

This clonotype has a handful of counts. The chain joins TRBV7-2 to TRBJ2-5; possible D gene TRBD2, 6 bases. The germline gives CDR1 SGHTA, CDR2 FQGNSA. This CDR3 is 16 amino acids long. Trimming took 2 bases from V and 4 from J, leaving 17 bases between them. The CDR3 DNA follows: TGTGCCAGCAGCTTATACGGCGCGGGATTGGGAGAGACCCAGTACTTC. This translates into CASSLYGAGLGETQYF.

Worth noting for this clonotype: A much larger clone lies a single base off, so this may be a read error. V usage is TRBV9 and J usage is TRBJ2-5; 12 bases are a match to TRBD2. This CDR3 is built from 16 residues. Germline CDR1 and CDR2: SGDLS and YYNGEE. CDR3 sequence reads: CASSKASGGAIETQYF. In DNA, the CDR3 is TGTGCTAGCAGCAAGGCTAGCGGGGGGGCCATTGAGACCCAGTACTTC.

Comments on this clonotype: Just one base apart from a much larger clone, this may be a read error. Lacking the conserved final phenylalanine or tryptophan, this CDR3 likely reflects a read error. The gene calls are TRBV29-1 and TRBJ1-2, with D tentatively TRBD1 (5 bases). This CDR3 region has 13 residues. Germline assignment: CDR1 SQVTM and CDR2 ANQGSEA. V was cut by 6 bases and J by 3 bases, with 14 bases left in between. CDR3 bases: TGCAGCGTCCTGGGGCAGGGAGACTATGGCTACACCCTC. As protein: CSVLGQGDYGYTL.

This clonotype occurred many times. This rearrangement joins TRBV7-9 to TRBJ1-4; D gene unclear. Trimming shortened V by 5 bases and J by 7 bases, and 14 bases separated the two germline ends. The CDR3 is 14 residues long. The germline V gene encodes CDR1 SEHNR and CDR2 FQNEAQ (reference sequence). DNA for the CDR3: TGTGCCAGCAGCCGACCCCTAGTTGGTGAAAAACTGTTTTTT. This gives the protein CASSRPLVGEKLFF.

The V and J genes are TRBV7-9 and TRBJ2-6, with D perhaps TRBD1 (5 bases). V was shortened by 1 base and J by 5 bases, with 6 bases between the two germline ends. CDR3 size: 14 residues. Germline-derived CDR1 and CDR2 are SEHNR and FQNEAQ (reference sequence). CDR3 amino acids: CASSLEGRANVLTF. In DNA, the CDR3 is TGTGCCAGCAGCTTAGAGGGGAGGGCCAACGTCCTGACTTTC.

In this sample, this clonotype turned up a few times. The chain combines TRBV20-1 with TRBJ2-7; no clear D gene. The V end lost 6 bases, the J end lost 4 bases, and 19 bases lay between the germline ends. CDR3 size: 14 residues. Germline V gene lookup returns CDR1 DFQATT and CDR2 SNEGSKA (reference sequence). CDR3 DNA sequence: TGCAGTGCCATCCCCCAGTCCGTGCTGTACGAGCAGTACTTC. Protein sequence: CSAIPQSVLYEQYF.

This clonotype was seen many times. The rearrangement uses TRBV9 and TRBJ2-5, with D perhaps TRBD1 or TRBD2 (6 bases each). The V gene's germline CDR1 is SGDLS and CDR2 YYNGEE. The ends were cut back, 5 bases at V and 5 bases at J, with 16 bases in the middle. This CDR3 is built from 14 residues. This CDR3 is CASSRSGAMETQYF. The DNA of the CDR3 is TGTGCCAGCAGTCGATCGGGGGCAATGGAGACCCAGTACTTC.

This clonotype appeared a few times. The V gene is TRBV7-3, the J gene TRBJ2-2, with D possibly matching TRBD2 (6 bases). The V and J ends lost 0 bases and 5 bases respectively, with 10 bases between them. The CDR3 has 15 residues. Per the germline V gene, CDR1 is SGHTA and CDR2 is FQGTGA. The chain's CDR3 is CASSLTGRGTGELFF. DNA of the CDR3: TGTGCCAGCAGCTTAACCGGGAGAGGTACCGGGGAGCTGTTTTTT.

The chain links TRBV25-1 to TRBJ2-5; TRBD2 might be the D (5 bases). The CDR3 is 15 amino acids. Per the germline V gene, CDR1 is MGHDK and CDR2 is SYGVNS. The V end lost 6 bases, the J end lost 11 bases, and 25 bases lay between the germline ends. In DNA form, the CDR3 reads TGTGCCAGCAGCTTAGATGGGGTACGGGGTGATACGCAGTACTTC. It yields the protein CASSLDGVRGDTQYF.

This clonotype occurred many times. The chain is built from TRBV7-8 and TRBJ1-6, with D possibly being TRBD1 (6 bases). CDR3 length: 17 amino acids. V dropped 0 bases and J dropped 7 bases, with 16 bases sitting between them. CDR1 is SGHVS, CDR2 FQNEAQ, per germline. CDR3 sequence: CASSLAPTGSTNSPLHF. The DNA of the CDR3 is TGTGCCAGCAGCTTAGCTCCGACAGGAAGCACGAATTCACCCCTCCACTTT.

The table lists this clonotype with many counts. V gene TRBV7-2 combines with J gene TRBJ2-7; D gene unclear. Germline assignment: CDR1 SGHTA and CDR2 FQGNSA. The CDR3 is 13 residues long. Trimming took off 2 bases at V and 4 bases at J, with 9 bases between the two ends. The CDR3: CASSLTEGYEQYF. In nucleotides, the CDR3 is TGTGCCAGCAGCTTAACGGAAGGGTACGAGCAGTACTTC.